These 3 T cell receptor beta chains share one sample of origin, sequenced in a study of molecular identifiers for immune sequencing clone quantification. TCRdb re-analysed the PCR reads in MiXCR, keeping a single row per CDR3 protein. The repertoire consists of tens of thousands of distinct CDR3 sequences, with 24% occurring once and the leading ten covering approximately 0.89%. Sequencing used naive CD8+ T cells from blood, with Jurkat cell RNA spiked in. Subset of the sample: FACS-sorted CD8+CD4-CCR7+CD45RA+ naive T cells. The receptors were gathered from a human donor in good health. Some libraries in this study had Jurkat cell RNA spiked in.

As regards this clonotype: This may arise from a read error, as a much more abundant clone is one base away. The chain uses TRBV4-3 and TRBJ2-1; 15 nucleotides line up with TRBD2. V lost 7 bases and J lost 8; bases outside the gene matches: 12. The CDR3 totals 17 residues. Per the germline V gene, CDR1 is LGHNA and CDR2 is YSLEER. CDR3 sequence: CASNLRTSGRALYEQFF. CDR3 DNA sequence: TGCGCCAGCAATCTCCGGACTAGCGGGAGGGCCCTTTATGAGCAGTTCTTC.

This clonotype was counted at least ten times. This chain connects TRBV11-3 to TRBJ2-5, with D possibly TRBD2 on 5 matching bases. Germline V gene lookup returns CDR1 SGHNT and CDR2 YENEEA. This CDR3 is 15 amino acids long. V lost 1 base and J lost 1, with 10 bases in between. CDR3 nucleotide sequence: TGTGCCAGCAGCTTAGGGACTGAAGTCCAAGAGACCCAGTACTTC. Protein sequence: CASSLGTEVQETQYF.

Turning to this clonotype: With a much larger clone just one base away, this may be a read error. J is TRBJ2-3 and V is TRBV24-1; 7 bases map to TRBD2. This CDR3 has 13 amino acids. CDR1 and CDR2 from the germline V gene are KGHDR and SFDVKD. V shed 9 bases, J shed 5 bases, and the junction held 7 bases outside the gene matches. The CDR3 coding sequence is TGTGCCACCTCAGCGGGGCGCATAGATACGCAGTATTTT. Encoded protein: CATSAGRIDTQYF.